These 20 T cell receptor beta chains were sequenced from one sample in a study of blood T cells in healthy people across ages. A second PCR of roughly 7 to 11 cycles used a sample-barcoded 5' primer and a J-beta primer mix. TCRdb re-called the 5' RACE reads through MiXCR, storing one row per CDR3 protein. Seen here are about 1.4 million distinct CDR3 sequences, 59% observed once, and the top ten hold over 6.5%. The sequenced sample was blood. The receptors come from a man between 18 and 29 years old in good health.

The chain has TRBV12-5 and TRBJ2-3, with TRBD1 matching 7 bases. Germline assignment: CDR1 LGHNT and CDR2 FRNRAP. This CDR3 is built from 16 residues. The J segment lost 2 bases and the V segment lost 3 bases, leaving 8 bases of the junction unmatched. CDR3 in DNA: TGTGCTAGTGGTTTTGCCCTTCAGGGGGTCACAGATACGCAGTATTTT. Protein product: CASGFALQGVTDTQYF. Combining the CDR3 with reference TRBV12-5 and TRBJ2-3 gives the whole variable domain DARVTQTPRHKVTEMGQEVTMRCQPILGHNTVFWYRQTMMQGLELLAYFRNRAPLDDSGMPKDRFSAEMPDATLATLKIQPSEPRDSAVYFCASGFALQGVTDTQYFGPGTRLTVL.

The chain joins TRBV3-1 to TRBJ1-4; D perhaps matches TRBD1 (5 bases). Germline loops: CDR1 LGHDT, CDR2 YNNKEL (reference sequence). The V and J ends lost 8 bases and 8 bases respectively, with 12 bases between them. The CDR3 spans 12 residues. The CDR3 is CASGAGWEKLFF. CDR3 coding DNA: TGTGCCAGCGGGGCAGGATGGGAAAAACTGTTTTTT. The variable domain in full, with the rest retrieved from reference TRBV3-1 and TRBJ1-4, is DTAVSQTPKYLVTQMGNDKSIKCEQNLGHDTMYWYKQDSKKFLKIMFSYNNKELIINETVPNRFSPKSPDKAHLNLHINSLELGDSAVYFCASGAGWEKLFFGSGTQLSVL.

This rearrangement joins TRBV30 to TRBJ1-5; D is possibly TRBD1 (5 bases). The germline gives CDR1 GTSNPN, CDR2 SVGIG (reference sequence). The length of the CDR3 is 13 residues. The ends were cut back, 1 base at V and 4 bases at J, with 8 bases in the middle. The CDR3 sequence is CAWSEDTNQPQHF. The CDR3 nucleotides read TGTGCCTGGAGTGAGGACACGAATCAGCCCCAGCATTTT.

The chain links TRBV4-2 to TRBJ2-3; weak D call: TRBD2 (5 bases). The germline CDR1 and CDR2 sequences are LGHNA and YNFKEQ. The CDR3 is 18 residues long. The V end lost 0 bases, the J end lost 0 bases, and 16 bases lay between the germline ends. CDR3 DNA: TGTGCCAGCAGCCAAGATCCGGACTCACCTGGCAGCACAGATACGCAGTATTTT. This gives the protein CASSQDPDSPGSTDTQYF.

In nucleotides, the CDR3 is TGTGCCAGCAGTGGACAGGTGTTCTATGGCTACACCTTC. This gives the protein CASSGQVFYGYTF. The rearrangement joins TRBV6-1 to TRBJ1-2; possible D gene TRBD1, 6 bases. CDR1 is MNHNS, CDR2 SASEGT, per germline. The CDR3 spans 13 residues. V lost 4 bases and J lost 4, with 10 bases in between.

This chain connects TRBV12-3 or TRBV12-4 to TRBJ2-7, with 7 bases fitting TRBD2. V lost 3 bases, J lost 5 bases, and 7 bases stayed unmatched. This CDR3 has 14 amino acids. The CDR3 loop is CASSLPGGPDEQYF. The CDR3 DNA reads TGTGCCAGCAGTTTGCCGGGGGGACCCGACGAGCAGTACTTC.

V is TRBV6-2 or TRBV6-3 and J is TRBJ2-5; 8 nucleotides align to TRBD1. The CDR3 extends over 14 amino acids. The junction had 7 bases not matched to a gene; V was cut back by 5 bases and J by 5 bases. Germline V gene sequence: CDR1 MNHEY, CDR2 SVGEGT. The CDR3 loop reads CASSPGGILETQYF. In DNA, the CDR3 is TGTGCCAGCAGTCCAGGGGGCATCCTGGAGACCCAGTACTTC.

This chain links TRBV9 with TRBJ2-2; 12 nucleotides agree with TRBD2. The CDR3 totals 16 residues. Germline CDR1 and CDR2: SGDLS and YYNGEE. V gave up 2 bases and J gave up 2 bases; unmatched junction bases: 1. CDR3 bases: TGTGCCAGCAGCGTGACTAGCGGGGGAAACACCGGGGAGCTGTTTTTT. Its protein product is CASSVTSGGNTGELFF.

The rearrangement joins TRBV21-1 to TRBJ1-2; the table's D call TRBD1 went unverified against the DNA. TRBV21-1 counts as a pseudogene. The CDR3 extends over 13 amino acids. CDR3 in DNA: TGTGCCAGCAGCAAAGGGAGTAAGGGGGGCTACACCTTC. This sequence encodes CASSKGSKGGYTF.

This clonotype was seen more than once but under ten times. The chain joins TRBV29-1 to TRBJ2-1; no reliable D call. Germline CDR1 reads SQVTM; CDR2 reads ANQGSEA. Trimming removed 0 bases at V and 12 bases at J, with 15 bases between. This CDR3 region has 13 residues. CDR3 sequence reads: CSVEEQSIVGQFF. DNA of the CDR3: TGCAGCGTTGAAGAACAGTCTATTGTCGGGCAGTTCTTC.

The CDR3 reads CATSRDLGTSGGEQYF. CDR3 coding DNA: TGTGCCACCAGCAGAGATCTTGGGACTAGCGGAGGCGAGCAGTACTTC. The chain employs TRBV15 and TRBJ2-7; 11 positions match TRBD2. With 0 bases clipped from V and 6 bases from J, the junction kept 7 bases outside the gene matches. The CDR3 runs to 16 residues. CDR1 LNHNV and CDR2 YYDKDF come from the germline V gene (reference sequence).

This chain uses TRBV7-2 with TRBJ2-7; the D gene is possibly TRBD2 (6 bases). There are 12 residues in the CDR3. V lost 1 base and J 10 bases, leaving 11 bases between the germline ends. In germline, CDR1 is SGHTA, CDR2 FQGNSA. This CDR3 reads CASSLGDFTQYF. CDR3 nucleotide sequence: TGTGCCAGCAGCTTAGGGGACTTCACCCAGTACTTC.

The J gene is TRBJ1-2, the V gene TRBV20-1, with 10 bases identical to TRBD1. The CDR3 sequence is 15 residues long. Germline CDR1 is DFQATT and CDR2 is SNEGSKA (reference sequence). The junction had 8 bases not matched to a gene; V was cut back by 3 bases and J by 4 bases. The CDR3 DNA reads as TGCAGTGCTAGTATTGGGACAGGGGCTACCTATGGCTACACCTTC. It specifies CSASIGTGATYGYTF.

This clonotype has only a few counts. The chain joins TRBV11-2 to TRBJ1-2; D is unclear. CDR1 is SGHAT and CDR2 is FQNNGV in the germline V gene. The CDR3 covers 14 residues. Trimming shortened V by 6 bases and J by 4 bases, and 15 bases separated the two germline ends. CDR3 coding DNA: TGTGCCAGCAGTCTAGTCGGGTCTTCCTATGGCTACACCTTC. Translation: CASSLVGSSYGYTF.

The sample holds a few counts of this clonotype. The chain has TRBV7-6 and TRBJ2-7; 11 bases line up with TRBD2. Germline CDR1 SGHVS, CDR2 FNYEAQ. This CDR3 is 15 amino acids long. V gave up 2 bases and J gave up 5 bases; unmatched junction bases: 5. CDR3 coding DNA: TGTGCCAGCAGCTTAAGGGTGGGACTAGCGGACGAGCAGTACTTC. Encoded protein: CASSLRVGLADEQYF. Drawing the rest from reference TRBV7-6 and TRBJ2-7, the complete variable domain is GAGVSQSPRYKVTKRGQDVALRCDPISGHVSLYWYRQALGQGPEFLTYFNYEAQQDKSGLPNDRFSAERPEGSISTLTIQRTEQRDSAMYRCASSLRVGLADEQYFGPGTRLTVT.

The J gene is TRBJ2-4, the V gene TRBV4-1, with D perhaps TRBD1 (5 bases). Trimming pared 0 bases from V and 4 bases from J, leaving 7 bases between. Looked up from germline, CDR1 is MGHRA and CDR2 is YSYEKL. The CDR3 totals 14 residues. The CDR3 protein is CASSQDRGKNIQYF. CDR3 DNA: TGCGCCAGCAGCCAAGATAGGGGAAAAAACATTCAGTACTTC.

The V call is TRBV27, the J call TRBJ2-1; D might be TRBD1 or TRBD2, each matching 6 bases. Trimming took off 7 bases at V and 5 bases at J, with 18 bases between the two ends. The germline V gene encodes CDR1 MNHEY and CDR2 SMNVEV (reference sequence). The CDR3 spans 15 residues. As DNA, the CDR3 is TGTGCCAGCACCCCTGGAGGGGGGCTCAACAATGAGCAGTTCTTC. It yields the protein CASTPGGGLNNEQFF.

The chain carries TRBV6-5 and TRBJ1-2, with D unclear. The length of the CDR3 is 14 residues. Germline CDR1 MNHEY, CDR2 SVGAGI. Deletions cut 5 bases from V and 2 bases from J, with 12 bases between. CDR3 protein: CASSGRVSNYGYTF. CDR3 nucleotide sequence: TGTGCCAGCAGTGGCCGGGTATCGAACTATGGCTACACCTTC.

This rearrangement joins TRBV2 to TRBJ2-2; 7 bases align to TRBD1. The germline V gene has CDR1 SNHLY and CDR2 FYNNEI. V lost 7 bases to trimming and J lost 2 bases; unmatched junction nucleotides: 4. This CDR3 contains 14 residues. The CDR3 DNA reads as TGTGCCAGCAAAGGGGACAGAAACACCGGGGAGCTGTTTTTT. It translates to CASKGDRNTGELFF.

J is TRBJ2-7 and V is TRBV30; weak D call: TRBD2 (6 bases). Germline lookup yields CDR1 GTSNPN and CDR2 SVGIG (reference sequence). V gave up 1 base and J gave up 2 bases, with 9 bases separating them. The CDR3 is made up of 13 amino acids. The CDR3 DNA sequence: TGTGCCTGGAGTGGCGGGAATACCTACGAGCAGTACTTC. This encodes CAWSGGNTYEQYF.